Following are 13 T cell receptor beta chains from one sample sequenced in a study of response to subunit inactivated influenza vaccine. TCRdb itself ran the RT-PCR reads through MiXCR, one entry per CDR3 protein. This table holds about 800,000 distinct CDR3 sequences, 21% found once. Here the sequenced sample was PBMCs from blood, taken 5 days after vaccination. The receptors shown here come from a middle-aged man who received an inactivated influenza vaccine.

CDR3 in amino acids: CASSFSYYRDLQNEQFF. The DNA for the CDR3 is TGCGCCAGCAGCTTCTCATACTACCGGGACTTACAGAATGAGCAGTTCTTC. This chain joins TRBV5-1 and TRBJ2-1; possible D gene TRBD2, 6 bases. The germline gives CDR1 SGHRS, CDR2 YFSETQ. The CDR3 loop spans 17 amino acids. Trimming stripped 2 bases from V and 7 bases from J, with 22 bases between. Together with reference TRBV5-1 and TRBJ2-1, the CDR3 gives the full variable domain: KAGVTQTPRYLIKTRGQQVTLSCSPISGHRSVSWYQQTPGQGLQFLFEYFSETQRNKGNFPGRFSGRQFSNSRSEMNVSTLELGDSALYLCASSFSYYRDLQNEQFFGPGTRLTVL.

V is TRBV3-1 and J is TRBJ1-2; perhaps TRBD1 as D (6 bases). The CDR3 loop spans 14 amino acids. The germline V and J ends were trimmed by 2 bases and 4 bases, with 11 bases remaining between them. Germline CDR1 and CDR2: LGHDT and YNNKEL (reference sequence). CDR3 in amino acids: CASSQLQGGYGYTF. CDR3 sequence (DNA): TGTGCCAGCAGCCAACTACAGGGTGGCTATGGCTACACCTTC.

The chain joins TRBV12-3 or TRBV12-4 to TRBJ2-2; D is tentatively TRBD1 or TRBD2 (5 bases each). V lost 7 bases and J lost 0, with 9 bases in between. The CDR3 has 14 residues. CDR3 sequence reads: CASIRGANTGELFF. CDR3 sequence (DNA): TGTGCCAGCATAAGAGGGGCGAACACCGGGGAGCTGTTTTTT.

CDR3 in amino acids: CASSNVGLAGPDTQYF. In nucleotides, the CDR3 is TGTGCCAGCAGCAATGTGGGTCTAGCGGGGCCAGATACGCAGTATTTT. This rearrangement joins TRBV7-9 to TRBJ2-3; 9 positions agree with TRBD2. Trimming took 5 bases from V and 4 from J; bases not matched to a gene: 10. Looked up from germline, CDR1 is SEHNR and CDR2 is FQNEAQ (reference sequence). The CDR3 is made up of 16 amino acids.

The chain couples TRBV6-4 to TRBJ1-2, with D unresolved. This CDR3 contains 15 residues. The germline V gene encodes CDR1 MRHNA and CDR2 SNTAGT. The V gene lost 0 bases and the J gene lost 4 bases, with 12 bases spanning the gap. The CDR3 DNA sequence: TGTGCCAGCAGTGACTCCCCCGGCCGCGGCTATGGCTACACCTTC. This gives the protein CASSDSPGRGYGYTF.

This rearrangement joins TRBV24-1 to TRBJ2-5; 11 nucleotides line up with TRBD2. CDR1 is KGHDR and CDR2 is SFDVKD in the germline V gene. V trimming: 4 bases; J trimming: 5 bases; junction bases outside the gene matches: 5. The CDR3 loop spans 15 amino acids. The CDR3 DNA follows: TGTGCCACCAGTGAAACTAGCGGGAGTGGTGAGACCCAGTACTTC. It specifies CATSETSGSGETQYF.

In this sample, this clonotype turned up many times. The genes are TRBV7-2 and TRBJ2-7; D gene unclear. The CDR3 has 11 amino acids. The V end was cut by 4 bases, the J end by 3 bases, with 4 bases between. CDR1 is SGHTA, CDR2 FQGNSA, per germline. The CDR3 DNA is TGTGCCAGCAGCTCCTACTACGAGCAGTACTTC. It specifies CASSSYYEQYF.

This clonotype was picked up a small number of times. The V and J genes are TRBV6-2 or TRBV6-3 and TRBJ2-1, with TRBD2 matching over 7 bases. This CDR3 has 17 residues. Germline values: CDR1 MNHEY, CDR2 SVGEGT. Unmatched junction bases numbered 11, after V lost 6 bases and J lost 0 bases. The CDR3 loop is CASSSTRLAGSYNEQFF. CDR3 sequence (DNA): TGTGCCAGCAGCTCAACTAGACTAGCCGGCTCCTACAATGAGCAGTTCTTC.

The CDR3, as DNA: TGTGCCAGCAGCTTAATTAACCGGGAGACCCAGTACTTC. Translated: CASSLINRETQYF. This sequence joins TRBV7-8 and TRBJ2-5; D is unresolved. V was trimmed by 2 bases and J by 5 bases, leaving 9 bases between them. Germline V gene lookup returns CDR1 SGHVS and CDR2 FQNEAQ. This CDR3 is built from 13 residues.

This clonotype was detected only a few times. This rearrangement joins TRBV7-6 to TRBJ2-2; possibly TRBD1 or TRBD2 for D (5 bases each). CDR1 SGHVS and CDR2 FNYEAQ come from the germline V gene. This CDR3 has 15 amino acids. Trimming took 5 bases from V and 6 from J, leaving 16 bases between them. CDR3 in DNA: TGTGCCAGCAGCCGAAATATTGGGGGTTCCGGGGAGCTGTTTTTT. It translates to CASSRNIGGSGELFF. The full variable domain, in which reference TRBV7-6 and TRBJ2-2 provide the parts outside the CDR3, is GAGVSQSPRYKVTKRGQDVALRCDPISGHVSLYWYRQALGQGPEFLTYFNYEAQQDKSGLPNDRFSAERPEGSISTLTIQRTEQRDSAMYRCASSRNIGGSGELFFGEGSRLTVL.

There are a few counts of this clonotype. V and J are TRBV20-1 and TRBJ1-3; no reliable D call. Germline V gene sequence: CDR1 DFQATT, CDR2 SNEGSKA (reference sequence). The CDR3 sequence is 12 residues long. V lost 6 bases and J lost 2, with 8 bases in between. CDR3 DNA sequence: TGCAGTGCCCGGACGACTGGAAACACCATATATTTT. This gives the protein CSARTTGNTIYF.

The chain links TRBV25-1 to TRBJ2-7; TRBD1 might be the D (6 bases). V was pared by 8 bases and J by 5 bases, with 16 bases between. Germline CDR1 reads MGHDK; CDR2 reads SYGVNS. The CDR3 is made up of 13 amino acids. DNA for the CDR3: TGTGCCAGCGGGACCGGGACACAAAACGAGCAGTACTTC. This gives the protein CASGTGTQNEQYF.

This clonotype was detected only a few times. This rearrangement joins TRBV27 to TRBJ2-1; 10 positions agree with TRBD2. Germline values: CDR1 MNHEY, CDR2 SMNVEV (reference sequence). Trimming at V came to 6 bases and at J to 10 bases, leaving 9 bases not matched to a gene. The CDR3 contains 14 residues. CDR3 sequence (DNA): TGTGCCAGCAGAAAAAAAGCGGGGGGGCAAGAGCAGTTCTTC. Protein: CASRKKAGGQEQFF.